The T cell receptor beta chain described here comes from a study of blood T cell repertoires in COVID-19 (dated by TCRdb to the early 2020s). For the study in its entirety: Samples covering the acute and convalescent phases of COVID-19 were provided by collaborators in the United States, Italy and Spain. The prospective study material was composed of cDNA or gDNA derived from T cells, B-cell-depleted T cells, or PBMCs. Deeply sampled blood TCRbeta repertoires from subjects exposed to, actively infected with, or recovered from COVID-19 were included in the dataset. The repertoires were made available in a free public database intended to serve as a resource for research on the immune response to SARS-CoV-2. Samples came from the ongoing ImmuneRACE study (first 160 participants) plus 1,254 subjects from 6 global collaborators. Sample metadata almost always included a de-identified subject ID, COVID-19 status, age in years and sex. Where available, HLA class I and class II types were taken from metadata supplied by the sample provider and were not determined by assay-based typing. Summary of the overall study and its limitations: How much clinical and demographic metadata was included differed by source and by participant, and the metadata was provided uncurated.

The collaborating institutions used their own protocols to collect whole blood in K2EDTA tubes. For TCRbeta analysis, collaborators shipped samples in one of three forms: frozen whole blood, isolated PBMCs, or DNA extracted from either of those sample types. TCRbeta CDR3 regions were amplified from genomic DNA by means of the immunoSEQ Assay, a bias-controlled multiplex PCR. For the original study's pipeline: Within the assay, amplification of reference gene primers was used to estimate how many nucleated cells each sample contained. To quantify the absolute abundance of each unique TCRbeta CDR3 rearrangement, sequence reads were collapsed and filtered. For each sample, productive Simpson clonality was calculated as the square root of Simpson's diversity index over productive rearrangements. This is the immuneACCESS table as TCRdb keeps it, with only in-frame sequences that have V and J called. A part of the clones is gone; compared with another copy, unresolved V genes explain less than half, and the rest is unexplained. V and J calls and clone size are as listed in that table; D and trimming were resolved from the DNA. In this sample the table shows 160,000 or so clones, approximately 90% of which occur a single time. 2% to 3% of the sample is held by the ten biggest clonotypes.

From the cysteine through the phenylalanine, the CDR3 covers 17 amino acids. The sequence is cut down to CDR3 DNA, 51 bases in frame from base 1. Unmatched junction bases come to 9, with V trimmed by 5 bases and J by 2 bases. CDR1 and CDR2, looked up from the germline V gene, are MRHNA and SNTAGT. As concerns this clone: Its antigen remains unidentified. No base qualities exist here, and no much larger clone lies one base off it.

The specimen was peripheral blood. The clonotype comes from a woman between 65 and 79 years old with acute or convalescent COVID-19. Here the chain combines TRBV6-4 and TRBJ1-3; 10 middle bases align to TRBD1. For the CDR3, the sequence is CASSKPGQGTAGNTIYF. The nucleotides are TGTGCCAGCAGTAAACCGGGACAGGGGACAGCTGGAAACACCATATATTTT.